Following are 7 T cell receptor beta chains from one sample sequenced in a study of blood T cell repertoires in COVID-19 (dated by TCRdb to 2020 to 2021). To prepare the library, the immunoSEQ multiplex PCR assay was applied. TCRdb took over this immuneACCESS table, retaining in-frame rearrangements with V and J assigned. Such tables are incomplete; in checked studies, under half of the missing clones stem from an unresolved V gene, and the remainder is unexplained. The sample table holds about 150,000 clones, of which roughly nine tenths were seen once. Of the sample, around 1.5% is held by the ten largest clones. Sequencing was done on a sample of peripheral blood. These receptors were obtained from a human donor in a cohort sampled during active COVID-19.

The chain has TRBV10-1 and TRBJ2-5; D possibly corresponds to TRBD1 (6 bases). Looked up from germline, CDR1 is WNHNN and CDR2 is SYGVQD (reference sequence). The CDR3 totals 14 residues. Trimming cost V 7 bases and J 5 bases, with 17 bases left between them. CDR3 in amino acids: CASNLVRGVETQYF. The CDR3 DNA follows: TGCGCCAGCAACTTGGTCAGGGGAGTGGAGACCCAGTACTTC.

CDR3 in amino acids: CATSRDRQGSSPLHF. CDR3 nucleotide sequence: TGTGCCACCAGCAGAGATCGCCAGGGGAGTTCACCCCTCCACTTT. The chain recombines TRBV15 with TRBJ1-6, with D possibly TRBD1 on 6 matching bases. V was pared by 0 bases and J by 9 bases, with 12 bases between. There are 15 residues in the CDR3. CDR1 and CDR2 (germline): LNHNV, YYDKDF (reference sequence).

The chain combines TRBV5-4 with TRBJ2-7; 9 positions agree with TRBD2. Germline CDR1 is SGHNT and CDR2 is YYREEE (reference sequence). The length of the CDR3 is 16 residues. V shed 1 base and J 0 bases; nucleotides not matched to a gene: 5. The CDR3 DNA reads TGTGCCAGCAGCTTGTTCGGACTAGCGAACTCCTACGAGCAGTACTTC. This codes for CASSLFGLANSYEQYF.

The chain uses TRBV7-2 and TRBJ1-4; tentatively, D is TRBD1 (5 bases). From germline, CDR1 is SGHTA and CDR2 FQGNSA. The germline V and J ends were trimmed by 2 bases and 7 bases, with 14 bases remaining between them. The CDR3 length is 15 residues. The CDR3 sequence: CASSLSRAGGEKLFF. The CDR3 DNA reads TGTGCCAGCAGCTTAAGTCGGGCGGGGGGTGAAAAACTGTTTTTT.

This clone was seen a single time. The rearrangement links TRBV7-6 to TRBJ2-3; D is possibly TRBD2 (7 bases). Germline-derived CDR1 and CDR2 are SGHVS and FNYEAQ. The CDR3 length is 16 residues. Trimming stripped 5 bases from V and 4 bases from J, with 19 bases between. The CDR3 DNA follows: TGTGCCAGCAGCCCGGGGGGCTCTAGCGTCCCAGATACGCAGTATTTT. This sequence encodes CASSPGGSSVPDTQYF.

The chain carries TRBV18 and TRBJ2-7, with D possibly TRBD1 on 5 matching bases. This CDR3 is 14 amino acids long. The V end lost 4 bases, the J end lost 2 bases, and 12 bases lay between the germline ends. Germline loops: CDR1 KGHSH, CDR2 LQKENI. The CDR3 region has the DNA TGTGCCAGCTCACTAGACAGAATTACCTACGAGCAGTACTTC. It yields the protein CASSLDRITYEQYF. Complete variable domain (other parts from reference TRBV18 and TRBJ2-7): NAGVMQNPRHLVRRRGQEARLRCSPMKGHSHVYWYRQLPEEGLKFMVYLQKENIIDESGMPKERFSAEFPKEGPSILRIQQVVRGDSAAYFCASSLDRITYEQYFGPGTRLTVT.

The chain couples TRBV7-8 to TRBJ1-2, with D tentatively TRBD1 (5 bases). From germline, CDR1 is SGHVS and CDR2 FQNEAQ. Between the trimmed V and J ends, which lost 3 bases and 4 bases, there was a span of 12 bases. The CDR3 runs to 14 residues. The CDR3 protein is CASSLGRVVYGYTF. The CDR3 DNA follows: TGTGCCAGCAGCTTGGGCAGGGTGGTCTATGGCTACACCTTC.